The rows below give T cell receptor beta chains drawn from one sample of a study of cytomegalovirus exposure and HLA in healthy donors. Only in-frame clones appear in the TCRdb table, and some are missing; sequencing was by immunoSEQ multiplex PCR. The table shows 100,000 to 150,000 clones, with around nine tenths occurring only once. The sequenced material came from PBMCs. The receptors come from a young man in good health and CMV-seronegative. The CDR3 runs from the conserved cysteine through the conserved F or W. Each record gives: clone size, D gene, V gene, J gene, CDR3 DNA, CDR3 protein. A D gene is named only where the DNA matches it firmly. Not all rows give a size; the values are once, few, many and, for expanded clones, a class.

NA	TRBD1	TRBV6-1	TRBJ1-2	TGTGCCAGTCTGGAGGCAGGGGGCTATGGCTACACCTTC	CASLEAGGYGYTF
NA	NA	TRBV5-5	TRBJ1-5	TGTGCCAGCAGCCAGACACTTTATAGCAATCAGCCCCAGCATTTT	CASSQTLYSNQPQHF
NA	NA	TRBV6-1	TRBJ1-1	TGTGCCAGCAGCCTACAGGGAAACACTGAAGCTTTCTTT	CASSLQGNTEAFF
NA	TRBD1	TRBV30	TRBJ1-2	TGTGCCTGGAGTACAGGGGCCCGAAGGGGCTACACCTTC	CAWSTGARRGYTF
NA	TRBD2	TRBV5-6	TRBJ2-1	TGTGCCAGCAGCCCCCCTGGACTAGCGGCCAATGAGCAGTTCTTC	CASSPPGLAANEQFF
NA	NA	TRBV18	TRBJ2-1	TGTGCCAGCTCACCACTGGGCGGGTACAATGAGCAGTTCTTC	CASSPLGGYNEQFF
NA	TRBD2	TRBV7-3	TRBJ2-1	TGTGCCAGCAGCGAAAACAGGTGGGGACTAGCGGGGAGAGTCGGTGATGAGCAGTTCTTC	CASSENRWGLAGRVGDEQFF
NA	NA	TRBV18	TRBJ2-3	TGTGCCAGCTCACACTTGGGGCGGGAAGTCACAGATACGCAGTATTTT	CASSHLGREVTDTQYF
NA	NA	TRBV30	TRBJ2-7	TGTGCCTGGAGCGGCCCGGCAGAGGGCTATCTGGTCGAGCAGTACTTC	CAWSGPAEGYLVEQYF
NA	NA	TRBV11-2	TRBJ1-1	TGTGCCAGCAGCTTAGGGGCCAGGGAAGCTTTCTTT	CASSLGAREAFF
NA	TRBD2	TRBV6-6	TRBJ2-7	TGTGCCAGCAGCCCACTAGCGAAGGGAGCCTACGAGCAGTACTTC	CASSPLAKGAYEQYF
NA	TRBD2	TRBV7-8	TRBJ2-7	TGTGCCAGCAGCTTACGGGCTAGCGGCCCCCTCGAGCAGTACTTC	CASSLRASGPLEQYF
NA	NA	TRBV5-1	TRBJ2-7	TGCGCCAGCAGCTTGGAAGATCCCGGGGGTGAGCAGTACTTC	CASSLEDPGGEQYF
NA	NA	TRBV5-1	TRBJ2-7	TGCGCCAGCAGCTTGCGCGGGTACGAGCAGTACTTC	CASSLRGYEQYF
NA	TRBD2	TRBV14	TRBJ2-5	TGTGCCAGCAGCCGATGGGACTACTCTCCGCAAGAGACCCAGTACTTC	CASSRWDYSPQETQYF
few	NA	TRBV5-1	TRBJ2-2	TGCGCCAGCAGCTTGTTAGCGAGGGGGGAGCTGTTTTTT	CASSLLARGELFF
NA	TRBD2	TRBV5-1	TRBJ2-7	TGCGCCAGCAGCTTAGCTCGACTAGCGGCCTCCTACGAGCAGTACTTC	CASSLARLAASYEQYF
NA	NA	TRBV7-9	TRBJ1-2	TGTGCCAGCAGCTTGGGTGGAGACTATGGCTACACCTTC	CASSLGGDYGYTF
NA	TRBD2	TRBV6-6	TRBJ2-1	TGTGCCAGCGTTGTACGGGGGGGCAATGAGCAGTTCTTC	CASVVRGGNEQFF
NA	TRBD1	TRBV5-1	TRBJ2-2	TGCGCCAGCAGCTTTCCGACAGGGGGCACGCAGAACACCGGGGAGCTGTTTTTT	CASSFPTGGTQNTGELFF
NA	TRBD2	TRBV5-1	TRBJ2-1	TGCGCCAGCAGCAGGCGACTAGCCGTACCCAACAATGAGCAGTTCTTC	CASSRRLAVPNNEQFF
few	TRBD1	TRBV5-1	TRBJ1-1	TGCGCCAGCAGTGGGGACAGGGAAGCTTTCTTT	CASSGDREAFF
NA	TRBD2	TRBV30	TRBJ2-7	TGTGCCTGGAGACTAGCGGGAGGCCCCTACGAGCAGTACTTC	CAWRLAGGPYEQYF
NA	NA	TRBV11-2	TRBJ2-7	TGTGCCAGCAGCTTACTGTTCTCGAGCTACGAGCAGTACTTC	CASSLLFSSYEQYF
few	NA	TRBV12-5	TRBJ1-2	TGTGCTAGTGGTTTAAGGGGAGGCTACACCTTC	CASGLRGGYTF
NA	NA	TRBV19	TRBJ2-7	TGTGCCAGTAGTCCCGGACTCGAAAACGTCTACGAGCAGTACTTC	CASSPGLENVYEQYF
NA	TRBD2	TRBV2	TRBJ2-3	TGTGCCAGGGCACCGGGACTAGCGGAGGGGGTAGATACGCAGTATTTT	CARAPGLAEGVDTQYF
NA	TRBD2	TRBV5-1	TRBJ2-2	TGCGCCAGCAGCTTGAGGACTAGCGGGACGGACACCGGGGAGCTGTTTTTT	CASSLRTSGTDTGELFF
NA	NA	TRBV6-5	TRBJ1-3	TGTGCCAGCATGGCGGGAGCAGGAAACACCATATATTTT	CASMAGAGNTIYF
few	TRBD2	TRBV7-2	TRBJ2-7	TGTGCCAGCAGCACTAGCGGGTGGGCTTACGAGCAGTACTTC	CASSTSGWAYEQYF
few	TRBD2	TRBV5-6	TRBJ2-7	TGTGCCAGCAGCTCGACTAGCTTGGTGCAGTACTTC	CASSSTSLVQYF
NA	TRBD1	TRBV2	TRBJ2-5	TGTGCCAGCAGCGGGACAGGGGAGGAGCAAGAGACCCAGTACTTC	CASSGTGEEQETQYF
NA	TRBD1	TRBV5-1	TRBJ2-5	TGCGCCAGCAGCTCCGGGGACAGGGCCGAAGAGACCCAGTACTTC	CASSSGDRAEETQYF
few	NA	TRBV4-1	TRBJ1-2	TGCGCCAGCAGCCAAGGGGAGTTGGACAGCTATGGCTACACCTTC	CASSQGELDSYGYTF
once	NA	TRBV5-4	TRBJ2-2	TGTGCCAGCAGCTCCAGCGGAGGGGCGGGGGAGCTGTTTTTT	CASSSSGGAGELFF
NA	NA	TRBV5-4	TRBJ2-2	TGTGCCAGCAGGCCCCCGGGAGCCGCGAACACCGGGGAGCTGTTTTTT	CASRPPGAANTGELFF
NA	TRBD2	TRBV5-1	TRBJ2-2	TGCGCCAGCAGCCTCCTAGCGGGAGTAGCGACCGGGGAGCTGTTTTTT	CASSLLAGVATGELFF
once	NA	TRBV13	TRBJ1-3	TGTGCCAGCAGCTTTCGGGTTAACTCTGGAAACACCATATATTTT	CASSFRVNSGNTIYF
NA	NA	TRBV6-5	TRBJ1-5	TGTGCCAGCAGGGGGAGAATTAGCAATCAGCCCCAGCATTTT	CASRGRISNQPQHF
NA	TRBD1	TRBV5-6	TRBJ2-3	TGTGCCAGCACCACCCCGGGACAGCTAATAGATACGCAGTATTTT	CASTTPGQLIDTQYF
once	TRBD1	TRBV5-1	TRBJ2-7	TGCGCCAGCAGCCCGACAGGGGCTGCCTACGAGCAGTACTTC	CASSPTGAAYEQYF
NA	TRBD2	TRBV7-8	TRBJ2-7	TGTGCCAGCAGCCCGGGACTAGCGAGTTACGAGCAGTACTTC	CASSPGLASYEQYF
NA	NA	TRBV5-1	TRBJ1-3	TGCGCCAGCAGCTTTACAGGGATAAGTGGAAACACCATATATTTT	CASSFTGISGNTIYF